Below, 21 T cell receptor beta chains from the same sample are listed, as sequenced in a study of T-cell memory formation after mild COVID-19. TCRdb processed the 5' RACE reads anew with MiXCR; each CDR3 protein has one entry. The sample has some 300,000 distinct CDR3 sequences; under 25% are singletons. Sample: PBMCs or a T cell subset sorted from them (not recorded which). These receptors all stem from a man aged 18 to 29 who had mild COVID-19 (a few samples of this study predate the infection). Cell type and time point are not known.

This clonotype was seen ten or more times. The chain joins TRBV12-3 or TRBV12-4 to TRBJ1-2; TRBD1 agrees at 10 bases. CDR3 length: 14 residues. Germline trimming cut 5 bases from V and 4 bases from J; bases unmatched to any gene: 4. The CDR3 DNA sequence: TGTGCCAGCAGTCGACAGGGGGCTGGCTATGGCTACACCTTC. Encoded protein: CASSRQGAGYGYTF.

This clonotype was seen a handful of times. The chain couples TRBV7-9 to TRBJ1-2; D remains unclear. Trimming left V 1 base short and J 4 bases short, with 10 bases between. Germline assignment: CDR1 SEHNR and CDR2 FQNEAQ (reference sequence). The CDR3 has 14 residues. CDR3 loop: CASSLDLGFYGYTF. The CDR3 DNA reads TGTGCCAGCAGCTTAGATCTCGGATTCTATGGCTACACCTTC.

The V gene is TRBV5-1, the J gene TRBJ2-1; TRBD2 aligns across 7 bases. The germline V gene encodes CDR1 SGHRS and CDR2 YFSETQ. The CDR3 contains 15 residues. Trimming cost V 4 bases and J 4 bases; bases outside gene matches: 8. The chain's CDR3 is CASSPRGGAYNEQFF. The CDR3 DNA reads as TGCGCCAGCAGCCCCCGGGGAGGGGCATACAATGAGCAGTTCTTC.

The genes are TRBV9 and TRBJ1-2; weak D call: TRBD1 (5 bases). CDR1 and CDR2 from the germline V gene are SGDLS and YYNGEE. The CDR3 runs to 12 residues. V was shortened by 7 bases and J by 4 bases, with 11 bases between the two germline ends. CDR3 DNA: TGTGCCAGCTCGGACACCATCTATGGCTACACCTTC. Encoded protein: CASSDTIYGYTF.

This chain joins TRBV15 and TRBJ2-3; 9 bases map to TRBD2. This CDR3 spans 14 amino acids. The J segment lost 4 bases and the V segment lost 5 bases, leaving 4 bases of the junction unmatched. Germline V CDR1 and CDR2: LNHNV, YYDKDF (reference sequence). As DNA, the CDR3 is TGTGCCACCAGCGACGGGACTAGCTCAGATACGCAGTATTTT. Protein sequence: CATSDGTSSDTQYF.

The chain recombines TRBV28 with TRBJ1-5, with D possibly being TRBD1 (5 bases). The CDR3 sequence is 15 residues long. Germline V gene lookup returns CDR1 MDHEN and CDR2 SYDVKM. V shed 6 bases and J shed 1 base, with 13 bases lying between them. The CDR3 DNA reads TGTGCCAGCAGATGGGACGGTGCGAGCAATCAGCCCCAGCATTTT. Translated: CASRWDGASNQPQHF. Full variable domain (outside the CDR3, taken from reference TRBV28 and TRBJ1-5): DVKVTQSSRYLVKRTGEKVFLECVQDMDHENMFWYRQDPGLGLRLIYFSYDVKMKEKGDIPEGYSVSREKKERFSLILESASTNQTSMYLCASRWDGASNQPQHFGDGTRLSIL.

The CDR3 DNA follows: TGTGCTAGTGGTTTAAACCAGGGGCGCACAGATACGCAGTATTTT. Its translation: CASGLNQGRTDTQYF. The rearrangement uses TRBV12-5 and TRBJ2-3; tentative D call: TRBD1 (6 bases). The CDR3 runs to 15 residues. CDR1 is LGHNT and CDR2 is FRNRAP in the germline V gene. Deletions cut 3 bases from V and 1 base from J, with 11 bases between. Together with reference TRBV12-5 and TRBJ2-3, the CDR3 gives the full variable domain: DARVTQTPRHKVTEMGQEVTMRCQPILGHNTVFWYRQTMMQGLELLAYFRNRAPLDDSGMPKDRFSAEMPDATLATLKIQPSEPRDSAVYFCASGLNQGRTDTQYFGPGTRLTVL.

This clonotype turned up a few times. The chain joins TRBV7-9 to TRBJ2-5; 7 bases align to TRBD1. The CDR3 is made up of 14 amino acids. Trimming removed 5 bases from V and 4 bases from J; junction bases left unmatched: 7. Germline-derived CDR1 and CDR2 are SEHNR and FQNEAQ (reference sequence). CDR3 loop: CASSTDRVRETQYF. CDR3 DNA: TGTGCCAGCAGCACAGACAGGGTTAGAGAGACCCAGTACTTC. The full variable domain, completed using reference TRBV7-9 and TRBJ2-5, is DTGVSQNPRHKITKRGQNVTFRCDPISEHNRLYWYRQTLGQGPEFLTYFQNEAQLEKSRLLSDRFSAERPKGSFSTLEIQRTEQGDSAMYLCASSTDRVRETQYFGPGTRLLVL.

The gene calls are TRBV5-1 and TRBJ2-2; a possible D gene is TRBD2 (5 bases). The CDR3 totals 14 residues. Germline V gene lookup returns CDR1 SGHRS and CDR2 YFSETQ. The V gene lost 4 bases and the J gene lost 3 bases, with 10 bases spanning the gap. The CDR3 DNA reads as TGCGCCAGCAGCAACGGACTTGACACCGGGGAGCTGTTTTTT. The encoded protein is CASSNGLDTGELFF. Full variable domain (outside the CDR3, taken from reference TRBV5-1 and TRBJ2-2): KAGVTQTPRYLIKTRGQQVTLSCSPISGHRSVSWYQQTPGQGLQFLFEYFSETQRNKGNFPGRFSGRQFSNSRSEMNVSTLELGDSALYLCASSNGLDTGELFFGEGSRLTVL.

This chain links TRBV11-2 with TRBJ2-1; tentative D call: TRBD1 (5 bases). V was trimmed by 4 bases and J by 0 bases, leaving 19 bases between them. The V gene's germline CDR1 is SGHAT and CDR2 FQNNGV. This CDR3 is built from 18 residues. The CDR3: CASSSKKQVLSSYNEQFF. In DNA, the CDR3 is TGTGCCAGCAGCTCTAAAAAACAGGTTTTAAGCTCCTACAATGAGCAGTTCTTC.

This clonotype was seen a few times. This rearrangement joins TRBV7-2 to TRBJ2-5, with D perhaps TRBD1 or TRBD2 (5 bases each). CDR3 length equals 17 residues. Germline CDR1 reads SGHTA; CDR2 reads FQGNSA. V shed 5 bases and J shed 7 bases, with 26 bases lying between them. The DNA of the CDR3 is TGTGCCAGCAGCCCCCGCTCTGGGACCGGGCTAGGTGGGACCCAGTACTTC. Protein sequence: CASSPRSGTGLGGTQYF.

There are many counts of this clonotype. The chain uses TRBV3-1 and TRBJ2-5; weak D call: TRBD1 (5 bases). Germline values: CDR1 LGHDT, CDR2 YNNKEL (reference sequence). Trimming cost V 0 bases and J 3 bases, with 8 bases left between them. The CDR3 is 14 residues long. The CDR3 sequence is CASSQDAGKETQYF. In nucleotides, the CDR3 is TGTGCCAGCAGCCAAGATGCAGGGAAAGAGACCCAGTACTTC.

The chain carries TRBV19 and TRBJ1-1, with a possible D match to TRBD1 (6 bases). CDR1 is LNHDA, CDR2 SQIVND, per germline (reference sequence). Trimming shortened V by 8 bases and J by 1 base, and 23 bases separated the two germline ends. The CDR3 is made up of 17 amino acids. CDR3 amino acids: CASAPAGGLVPNTEAFF. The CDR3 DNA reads TGTGCCAGTGCCCCCGCGGGGGGCCTTGTTCCGAACACTGAAGCTTTCTTT. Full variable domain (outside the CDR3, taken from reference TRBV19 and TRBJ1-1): DGGITQSPKYLFRKEGQNVTLSCEQNLNHDAMYWYRQDPGQGLRLIYYSQIVNDFQKGDIAEGYSVSREKKESFPLTVTSAQKNPTAFYLCASAPAGGLVPNTEAFFGQGTRLTVV.

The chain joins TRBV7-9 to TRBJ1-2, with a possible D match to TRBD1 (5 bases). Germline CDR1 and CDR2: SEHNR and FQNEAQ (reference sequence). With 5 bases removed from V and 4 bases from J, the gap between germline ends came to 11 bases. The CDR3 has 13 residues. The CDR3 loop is CASSQPGPYGYTF. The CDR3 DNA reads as TGTGCCAGCAGCCAACCAGGGCCCTATGGCTACACCTTC.

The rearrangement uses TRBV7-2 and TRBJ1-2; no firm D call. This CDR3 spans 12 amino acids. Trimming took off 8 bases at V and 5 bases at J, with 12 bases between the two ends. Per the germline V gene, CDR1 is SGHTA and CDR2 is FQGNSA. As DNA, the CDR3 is TGTGCCAGCGTCCGCATAGGGTATGGCTACACCTTC. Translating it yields CASVRIGYGYTF.

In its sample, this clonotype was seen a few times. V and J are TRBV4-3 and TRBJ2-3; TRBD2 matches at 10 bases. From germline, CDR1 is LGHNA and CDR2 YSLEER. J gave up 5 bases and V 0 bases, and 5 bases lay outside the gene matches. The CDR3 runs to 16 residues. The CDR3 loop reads CASSQDLAGVGDTQYF. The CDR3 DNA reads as TGCGCCAGCAGCCAAGATCTAGCGGGGGTTGGAGATACGCAGTATTTT.

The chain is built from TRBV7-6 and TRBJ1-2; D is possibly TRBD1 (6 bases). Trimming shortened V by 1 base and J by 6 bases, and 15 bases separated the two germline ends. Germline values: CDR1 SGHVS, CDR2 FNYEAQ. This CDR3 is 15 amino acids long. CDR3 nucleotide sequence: TGTGCCAGCAGCTTAGTGGTTTCAGGGGACGATGGCTACACCTTC. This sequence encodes CASSLVVSGDDGYTF.

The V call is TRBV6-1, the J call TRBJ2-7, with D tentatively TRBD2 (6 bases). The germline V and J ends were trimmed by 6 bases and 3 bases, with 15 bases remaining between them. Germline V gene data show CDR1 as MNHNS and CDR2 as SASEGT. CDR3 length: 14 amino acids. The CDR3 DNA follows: TGTGCCAGCAGACGGGACGGGAGAAACTACGAGCAGTACGTC. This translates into CASRRDGRNYEQYV.

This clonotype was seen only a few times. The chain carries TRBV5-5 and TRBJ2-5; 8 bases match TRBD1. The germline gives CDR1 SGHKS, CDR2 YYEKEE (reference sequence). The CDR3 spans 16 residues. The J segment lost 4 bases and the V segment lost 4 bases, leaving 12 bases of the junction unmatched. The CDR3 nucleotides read TGTGCCAGCAGCCCCGGACAGGGCGGATTAGGAGAGACCCAGTACTTC. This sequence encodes CASSPGQGGLGETQYF.

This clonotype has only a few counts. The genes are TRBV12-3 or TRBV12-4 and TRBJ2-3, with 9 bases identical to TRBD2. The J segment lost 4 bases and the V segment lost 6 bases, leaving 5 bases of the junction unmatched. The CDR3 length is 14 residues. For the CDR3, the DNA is TGTGCCAGCAGACATAGCGGGGGTTCAGATACGCAGTATTTT. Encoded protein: CASRHSGGSDTQYF.

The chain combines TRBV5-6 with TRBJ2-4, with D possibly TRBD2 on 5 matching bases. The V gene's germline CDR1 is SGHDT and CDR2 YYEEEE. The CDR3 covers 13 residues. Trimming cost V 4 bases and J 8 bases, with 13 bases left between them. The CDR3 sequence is CASSQPAGDIQYF. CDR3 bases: TGTGCCAGCAGCCAACCGGCGGGCGACATTCAGTACTTC.